This T cell receptor (beta chain) was recorded in a study of shared clonotypes between healthy human individuals (dated by TCRdb to the early 2020s). General notes on the study: The cohort included a few men and a couple of women between 18 and 49 years of age. Per donor, three plates each were used for CD4 naive and CD4 memory, two for CD8 naive, and one for CD8 memory. To estimate repertoire size and how much clonotype sharing occurs between individuals, the study deeply sequenced the blood TCR repertoires of 5 or 6 healthy adults. To increase sequencing depth and limit assay-specific biases, different laboratories used diverse techniques to prepare libraries and sequence TCR repertoires. Per donor, leukapheresis produced somewhere between about 0.85 and 10 billion PBMCs. Beyond this particular receptor, the publication reports: Because the study included only a small number of donors, the genetic and exposure-history diversity represented was limited. Pairwise subsampling led to the expectation that sequencing depth would affect the degree of clonotype sharing among donors. About 5% of naive CD4, 3.5% of naive CD8, 2% to 2.5% of memory CD4, and approximately 0.39% of memory CD8 clonotypes were shared across four donors. Naive subsets generally had larger estimated clonotype richness than memory subsets. Even with the large sequencing depth, rarefaction of the sorted-subset datasets indicated that sequencing was incomplete. Only blood was sampled, and tissue TCR repertoires likely differ from those in blood. Higher generation probabilities were observed for clonotypes shared by all four sorted-subset donors than for non-shared clonotypes.

From its cysteine to its phenylalanine, the CDR3 spans 15 amino acids. Only CDR3 DNA is held: 45 bases, read in frame from base 1. The germline ends are 12 bases apart after V is trimmed by 3 bases and J by 0 bases. As encoded in the germline V gene, CDR1 is SGHRS while CDR2 is YFSETQ. With regard to this clone: Its binding antigen is unknown. Within one base of it there is no much larger clone, and no base qualities were kept.

Healthy HIV-negative adults with no recently reported acute infections or vaccinations were included as donors. Only Caucasian adults living in Nashville, Tennessee, USA were represented among the donors. CD4+ T cells were enriched through magnetic negative selection, after which naive cells were positively selected on CD45RA and the remaining negative fraction served as the memory subset. Blood was obtained by leukapheresis, after which PBMCs were separated by Ficoll-Histopaque density gradient centrifugation and cryopreserved in liquid nitrogen vapor phase. Analytical flow cytometry was used to check the purity and quantity of each magnetically sorted T cell population. From each sorted fraction, genomic DNA was isolated and quantified by UV absorbance on a Nanodrop 2000c. Using the deep immunoSEQ assay, TCR CDR3 regions were amplified from genomic DNA by multiplex PCR. Genomic DNA extracted from each cell subset was distributed evenly over all wells of several immunoSEQ 96-well plates, and each plate served as one replicate. For sorted subsets, around 0.2 ug of genomic DNA, equivalent to about 30,000 T cell genomes, went into each replicate PCR. Purified libraries were quantified with a Qubit 3.0 fluorometer, sized on a Bioanalyzer 2100, and re-quantified with the KAPA Library Quantification kit. Every immunoSEQ 96-well plate was sequenced on a dedicated single-read 150-cycle Illumina NextSeq 550 flow cell. Per the authors' processing: Because the immunoSEQ output included only junctional sequences and no quality scores, the filtering could not be the same as the filtering used for full-length reads. Sequences were annotated with PyIR, a Python wrapper for IgBLAST v1.9, using IMGT germline references to assign V/J genes and CDR3. Reads with weak V/J assignments (E-value above 1e-6), missing CDR3, stop codons, out-of-frame junctions, or ambiguous translated residues were removed. V3J clonotypes were defined as sequences sharing an identical inferred V gene, J gene, and CDR3 amino acid sequence. Percentage overlap between repertoires was computed as shared unique clonotypes divided by the size of the smaller repertoire. Repertoire richness was assessed with RTK rarefaction, the Chao1 estimator, and Recon v2.1 estimates of unobserved clonotypes. For all TCRbeta clonotypes obtained by the gDNA method from a few donors, generation probabilities were computed with OLGA. TCRdb limited this immuneACCESS table to in-frame rearrangements with V and J called. A share of clones is missing; checked studies link under half to unresolved V genes, and the rest is unexplained. D and trimming were read from the DNA, whereas the V and J calls and clone size are those reported in that table. Recorded for this sample are some 1 million clones; under 80% of them occurred a single time. 1.4% to 1.5% of the sample is taken by the ten largest.

The receptor's source is a man in his late teens or twenties in good health. What was sequenced was memory CD4+ T cells sorted from blood. The cell subset or site label of this sample denotes: CD45RA-negative fraction. The V and J segments used are TRBV5-1 and TRBJ1-1, and TRBD1 may be the D gene, going by 6 matching bases. The DNA sequence reads TGCGCCAGCAGCTATTCCGGGACAATGAACACTGAAGCTTTCTTT. This sequence encodes CASSYSGTMNTEAFF.